The text below deals with one T cell receptor (beta chain). Antigen unknown. There are 15 residues in the CDR3. Trimming removed 5 bases at V and 4 bases at J, with 15 bases between. Looked up from germline, CDR1 is MNHEY and CDR2 is SVGAGI. These data are taken from a study of cytomegalovirus exposure and HLA in healthy donors. Whole-study results and caveats: In vitro data verified a few CMV-associated chains as specific for CMV antigens.

A multiplex PCR was run with 60 Vbeta primers and 13 Jbeta primers. Sequencing was performed with immunoSEQ multiplex PCR; in TCRdb, only in-frame clones are kept and a portion is missing. The table records about 160,000 clones, around 74% of them present only once. The chain employs TRBV6-5 and TRBJ2-1; D is possibly TRBD2 (6 bases). The sequenced sample consisted of PBMCs. The sequence came from a female donor in good health and CMV-seronegative. CDR3 loop: CASSPLKRAYNEQFF. Written as DNA, the CDR3 is TGTGCCAGCAGTCCCCTTAAGCGGGCTTACAATGAGCAGTTCTTC.